The sequence of this TCR beta chain was determined in a study of CD8+CD57+ T cells in acquired aplastic anemia. Study-wide findings and caveats: Overlapping CD8+ CDR3 repertoires of patients and controls contained around 30 shared sequences.

Both TCR beta VDJ combination and CDR3 sequence profiling were carried out. Genomic DNA was the template for this profiling. TCRdb re-derived calls from the reads in MiXCR, one entry per CDR3 protein. The sample lists some 180,000 distinct CDR3 sequences, around 60% seen once, with approximately 42% in the top ten. Selection for sequencing was limited to patients who had shown CD8+CD57+ cell expansion by flow cytometry. Severe acquired aplastic anemia affected all patients. Therapy had not been given to patients before blood sampling. Germline V gene sequence: CDR1 SQVTM, CDR2 ANQGSEA. There are 14 residues in the CDR3. The V and J ends lost 4 bases and 6 bases respectively, with 18 bases between them. This clonotype was recorded only once. Its antigen is currently unknown.

The sequence was obtained from a human donor with aplastic anemia. Sequenced: sorted CD4+, CD8+, or CD8+CD57+ T cells (not recorded which) from PBMCs. The V call is TRBV29-1, the J call TRBJ1-1, with D maybe TRBD1 (6 bases). Here the CDR3 reads CSVAGGGDWAEAFF. CDR3 sequence (DNA): TGCAGCGTTGCCGGTGGGGGCGATTGGGCTGAAGCTTTCTTT.